Described below is a single T cell receptor (beta chain) sequence and its context. This entry comes from a study of early T cells in non-severe SARS-CoV-2 infection. Study at large: Unpaired chains resulted from sequencing bulk RNA of unsorted whole blood.

Individual cDNA molecules each received unique molecular identifiers attached to them. TCRdb itself ran the 5' RACE reads through MiXCR, one entry per CDR3 protein. The table records 57,000 or so distinct CDR3 sequences, roughly 12% of them present only once. The sequenced material came from whole blood. The source of this sequence is an adult who was a healthcare worker with PCR-confirmed SARS-CoV-2 infection or an uninfected control (not recorded which).

The CDR3 is CASSPRQGQRPYEQYF. DNA for the CDR3: TGTGCCAGCAGCCCCCGACAGGGCCAGCGACCCTACGAGCAGTACTTC. The chain joins TRBV3-1 to TRBJ2-7, with 7 bases matching TRBD1. The CDR3 has 16 residues. V lost 4 bases, J lost 2 bases, and 11 bases stayed unmatched. The germline V gene encodes CDR1 LGHDT and CDR2 YNNKEL (reference sequence).